This T cell receptor (beta chain) was identified in a study of graft-versus-host responses after intestinal transplantation. Study outcomes and limitations: Peak GvH clone levels in circulation were associated with early post-transplant HvG declines. GvH clones turned up in recipient marrow; some had shown up first in ileum or blood.

Worth noting for this clone: Antigen unknown.

Libraries were prepared by immunoSEQ multiplex PCR; TCRdb keeps only in-frame clonotypes and omits some of them. The table lists about 120,000 clones, about nine tenths of them singletons. This CDR3 comprises 13 residues. Germline V lookup: CDR1 KGHSH, CDR2 LQKENI. Germline trimming cut 4 bases from V and 4 bases from J; bases unmatched to any gene: 0. The specimen was unstimulated CD4+ T cells sorted from spleen or lymph node cells, collected before intestinal transplant. This receptor was identified in a human donor who received an intestinal transplant. The chain carries TRBV18 and TRBJ2-5, with TRBD1 matching over 10 bases. The chain's CDR3 is CASSRDRGETQYF. The CDR3 DNA reads TGTGCCAGCTCACGGGACAGGGGAGAGACCCAGTACTTC.